One and the same sample provided the 29 T cell receptor beta chains below, sequenced in a study of tumor-infiltrating lymphocytes in primary liver carcinoma. With roughly 540 ng total RNA as template and a constant-region primer, TCR beta cDNA was made. Three-round nested multiplex PCR performed with slightly modified ARM-PCR produced the TCR beta libraries. Primers for the first two PCR rounds were TRBV1-TRBV30 forward primers and a C-beta reverse primer (approximately 10 cycles per round). TCRdb re-analysed the multiplex PCR reads in MiXCR, keeping a single row per CDR3 protein. Of 100,000 to 150,000 distinct CDR3 sequences in the sample, 64% were seen once. Co-extraction yielded RNA and DNA from around 20-30 mg of unsorted bulk tissue. Sequenced sample: liver tumor tissue from sampling region 3. Stated subset: tumor region T3, left-lateral pole. These receptors were taken from a woman aged 60-75 years with primary liver carcinoma and hepatitis B virus infection.

Note on this clonotype: This CDR3 fails to terminate in the conserved phenylalanine or tryptophan, so it likely reflects a read error. The V call is TRBV29-1, the J call TRBJ1-1; no clear D gene. Germline CDR1 SQVTM, CDR2 ANQGSEA. This CDR3 has 13 residues. Trimming left V 7 bases short and J 0 bases short, with 12 bases between. The CDR3 nucleotides read TGCAGCGCCAGATGGGATTTGAACACTGAAGCTTTCCTT. This translates into CSARWDLNTEAFL.

The chain has TRBV6-6 and TRBJ2-3; 9 bases map to TRBD1. Trimming removed 10 bases from V and 4 bases from J; junction bases left unmatched: 9. Per germline, CDR1 MNHNY and CDR2 SVGAGI (reference sequence). The CDR3 is 14 amino acids. The CDR3 spells CANRGTGGPDTQYF. The DNA of the CDR3 is TGTGCCAACAGGGGAACAGGGGGCCCAGATACGCAGTATTTT.

This chain connects TRBV5-1 to TRBJ2-3; no firm D call. Matching the DNA end better, TRBJ1-5 makes the J call doubtful. This CDR3 contains 14 residues. Germline V lookup: CDR1 SGHRS, CDR2 YFSETQ. The DNA of the CDR3 is TGCGCCAGCAGTCACAGCGGTAGGTCCGATACGCAGCATTTT. Translating gives CASSHSGRSDTQHF.

This clonotype occurred many times. The chain joins TRBV6-1 to TRBJ2-7; D unresolved. The CDR3 length is 15 residues. The germline V gene has CDR1 MNHNS and CDR2 SASEGT. Trimming left V 1 base short and J 0 bases short, with 10 bases between. The CDR3 reads CASSEDPGSSYEQYF. In DNA, the CDR3 is TGTGCCAGCAGTGAAGATCCAGGCTCCTCCTACGAGCAGTACTTC.

Note on this clonotype: Likely a read error: the CDR3 ends without its conserved phenylalanine or tryptophan. The DNA is left out, because the CDR3 cannot be placed on it with certainty; the CDR3 is given as TCRdb lists it. The rearrangement uses TRBV11-2 and TRBJ1-1. The CDR3 adds up to 13 amino acids, both ends counted. Germline CDR1 reads SGHAT; CDR2 reads FQNNGV. CDR3 region: CASRPTLRTEASS.

A note on this clonotype: The junction differs from germline at one of its ends, possibly a read error. CDR3 nucleotides: TGTGCCAGCAGCCCGGGACGGGGGACGGGAAGGGCAGATACACAGTATTTT. This translates into CASSPGRGTGRADTQYF. The V and J genes are TRBV11-2 and TRBJ2-3, with D tentatively TRBD2 (6 bases). This CDR3 has 17 residues. Germline V gene sequence: CDR1 SGHAT, CDR2 FQNNGV.

This clonotype was seen repeatedly, ten times or more. This sequence joins TRBV28 and TRBJ1-1, with D uncertain. Germline V gene sequence: CDR1 MDHEN, CDR2 SYDVKM. V was cut by 1 base and J by 10 bases, with 19 bases left in between. The CDR3 runs to 15 residues. As DNA, the CDR3 is TGTGCCAGCAGTTTATCCGGCGTCAGTCGAATCGGAGCTTTCTTT. This codes for CASSLSGVSRIGAFF.

The chain combines TRBV11-2 with TRBJ2-1, with TRBD2 identical over 7 bases. The CDR3 has 19 amino acids. V gave up 0 bases and J gave up 2 bases; unmatched junction bases: 13. In germline, CDR1 is SGHAT, CDR2 FQNNGV. CDR3 region: CASSLESGGRASTYNEQFF. In nucleotides, the CDR3 is TGTGCCAGCAGCTTAGAATCGGGCGGGAGAGCCTCGACCTACAATGAGCAGTTCTTC.

As for this clonotype: One junction end does not reproduce the germline sequence, and a read error may be involved. The chain joins TRBV12-3 or TRBV12-4 to TRBJ2-7; D possibly corresponds to TRBD1 (5 bases). The CDR3 covers 12 residues. The CDR3 nucleotides read TGTGCCAACAGACGGACAAATTACGAACAGTACTTC. Translation gives CANRRTNYEQYF.

This clonotype was recorded a few times. CDR3 region: CASSSDLAHSYNEQFF. CDR3 in DNA: TGTGCCAGCAGCTCGGACCTAGCGCATTCCTACAATGAGCAGTTCTTC. The chain links TRBV7-9 to TRBJ2-1, with D perhaps matching TRBD2 (6 bases). The CDR3 runs to 16 residues. Germline loops: CDR1 SEHNR, CDR2 FQNEAQ (reference sequence). V was cut by 4 bases and J by 1 base, with 14 bases left in between.

Regarding this clonotype: This CDR3 fails to terminate in the conserved phenylalanine or tryptophan, so it likely reflects a read error. The chain employs TRBV11-3 and TRBJ2-7; 8 bases map to TRBD1. From germline, CDR1 is SGHNT and CDR2 YENEEA. Unmatched junction bases numbered 13, after V lost 9 bases and J lost 3 bases. The CDR3 is made up of 15 amino acids. CDR3 sequence reads: CASSPGAGGNYEQYL. The CDR3 coding sequence is TGTGCCAGTAGCCCCGGGGCAGGGGGCAACTACGAGCAGTACCTC.

The sample holds many counts of this clonotype. V is TRBV5-6 and J is TRBJ1-5; 11 bases are shared with TRBD1. CDR3 length: 15 amino acids. The ends lost 0 bases at V and 7 bases at J; junction bases unmatched: 3. CDR1 is SGHDT, CDR2 YYEEEE, per germline. CDR3 protein: CASSLGTGGRQPQHF. The CDR3 coding sequence is TGTGCCAGCAGCTTGGGGACAGGGGGCAGGCAGCCCCAGCATTTT.

Ten or more counts support this clonotype. V usage is TRBV6-2 or TRBV6-3 and J usage is TRBJ2-1; 8 bases are shared with TRBD2. The V and J ends lost 6 bases and 13 bases, in that order; junction bases with no gene match: 11. The germline gives CDR1 MNHEY, CDR2 SVGEGT. The CDR3 is 13 amino acids. The DNA of the CDR3 is TGTGCCAGCAGGCTAGCGGGTTTCGGACCACAGTTCTTC. Residues: CASRLAGFGPQFF.

The chain is built from TRBV11-2 and TRBJ2-1; D perhaps matches TRBD1 (5 bases). CDR3 length: 17 amino acids. The germline V and J ends were trimmed by 2 bases and 8 bases, with 22 bases remaining between them. Germline loops: CDR1 SGHAT, CDR2 FQNNGV. The CDR3 region has the DNA TGTGCCAGCAGCTTACCCTCGCGACAGACGAGTCCGCATGAGCAGTTCTTC. Translated: CASSLPSRQTSPHEQFF.

V usage is TRBV28 and J usage is TRBJ1-1; D is ambiguous. Germline loops: CDR1 MDHEN, CDR2 SYDVKM. The V and J ends lost 6 bases and 2 bases respectively, with 13 bases between them. This CDR3 region has 14 residues. CDR3 in amino acids: CASSWGEANTEAFF. The CDR3 DNA is TGTGCCAGCAGCTGGGGAGAGGCTAACACTGAAGCTTTCTTT. Based on the CDR3 plus reference TRBV28 and TRBJ1-1, the full variable domain is DVKVTQSSRYLVKRTGEKVFLECVQDMDHENMFWYRQDPGLGLRLIYFSYDVKMKEKGDIPEGYSVSREKKERFSLILESASTNQTSMYLCASSWGEANTEAFFGQGTRLTVV.

The rearrangement joins TRBV5-6 to TRBJ2-7, with TRBD2 identical over 9 bases. The J segment lost 7 bases and the V segment lost 1 base, leaving 12 bases of the junction unmatched. The CDR3 runs 16 residues. Germline V gene data show CDR1 as SGHDT and CDR2 as YYEEEE. CDR3 sequence: CASSLLGASGTREQYF. CDR3 DNA sequence: TGTGCCAGCAGCTTGCTCGGGGCTAGCGGGACTCGGGAGCAGTACTTC.

In regard to this clonotype: A junction boundary mismatches the germline segment, possibly from a read error. The chain combines TRBV29-1 with TRBJ2-3; D is possibly TRBD1 (5 bases). The J call may be wrong; the DNA end is better matched by TRBJ1-5. Germline V CDR1 and CDR2: SQVTM, ANQGSEA. The CDR3 has 13 amino acids. The CDR3 nucleotides are TGCAGGGTTGGGGCCGACAGCACAGATACGCAGCATTTT. This translates into CRVGADSTDTQHF.

As regards this clonotype: The junction does not match germline at one end; this may be a read error. V usage is TRBV11-2 and J usage is TRBJ2-2; tentative D call: TRBD2 (5 bases). Looked up from germline, CDR1 is SGHAT and CDR2 is FQNNGV. The CDR3 runs to 13 residues. The CDR3 nucleotides are TGTGCCAGCAATTTAGATAGGACTGGGGAGCTCTTTTTT. Protein: CASNLDRTGELFF.

About this clonotype itself: A junction end diverges from the germline sequence, so it may reflect a read error. The chain carries TRBV11-2 and TRBJ2-7; TRBD2 might be the D (5 bases). This CDR3 is 14 amino acids long. Germline CDR1 reads SGHAT; CDR2 reads FQNNGV. This chain's CDR3 is CASSLEGGPCEQYF. The CDR3 region has the DNA TGTGCGAGCAGCTTAGAAGGAGGCCCCTGCGAACAGTACTTC.

This clonotype was recorded at least ten times. The rearrangement uses TRBV14 and TRBJ2-5; D is tentatively TRBD1 or TRBD2 (5 bases each). The V end was cut by 4 bases, the J end by 1 base, with 13 bases between. Germline CDR1 is SGHDN and CDR2 is FVKESK. The CDR3 has 15 residues. The CDR3 DNA reads as TGTGCCAGCAGCCCTGCCGGGGCAGGCCAAGAGACCCAGTACTTC. Encoded protein: CASSPAGAGQETQYF.

Points on this clonotype: A read error is likely, as this CDR3 ends without the conserved phenylalanine or tryptophan. V gene TRBV6-5 combines with J gene TRBJ1-5; no clear D gene. V lost 5 bases to trimming and J lost 6 bases, with 11 bases between them. The germline V gene has CDR1 MNHEY and CDR2 SVGAGI. This CDR3 comprises 13 residues. CDR3 in DNA: TGTGCCAGCAGTCGCAGCGGCAGTCAGCCCCAGCATCTT. It is translated as CASSRSGSQPQHL.

Regarding this clonotype: A much larger clone lies a single base off, so this may be a read error. The J gene is TRBJ1-1, the V gene TRBV6-6, with D possibly TRBD1 on 5 matching bases. V dropped 5 bases and J dropped 2 bases, with 21 bases sitting between them. Germline V CDR1 and CDR2: MNHNY, SVGAGI (reference sequence). CDR3 length equals 17 residues. The CDR3 loop is CASSHPPGGGINTEAFF. The DNA for the CDR3 is TGTGCCAGCAGTCACCCCCCGGGGGGAGGTATTAACACTGAAGCTTTCTTT.

Comment on this clonotype: A much larger clone lies a single base off, so this may be a read error. The chain recombines TRBV5-4 with TRBJ1-5, with TRBD1 matching 9 bases. This CDR3 region has 12 residues. Germline CDR1 is SGHNT and CDR2 is YYREEE (reference sequence). The CDR3 region has the DNA TGTGCCAGCAGGACAGGGGGGCAGCCCCATCATTTT. Amino acids: CASRTGGQPHHF.

A note on this clonotype: A much larger clone sits a single nucleotide away, making a read error possible. The V gene is TRBV7-9, the J gene TRBJ2-5; 10 bases fit TRBD2. CDR1 and CDR2 from the germline V gene are SEHNR and FQNEAQ (reference sequence). This CDR3 has 15 residues. DNA for the CDR3: TGTGCCAGCAGCTACGTAGCGGGAGGACGAGAGTCCCAGTACTTC. It is translated as CASSYVAGGRESQYF.

The chain joins TRBV4-2 to TRBJ1-1; D uncertain. The CDR3 covers 15 residues. Trimming took 0 bases from V and 5 from J, leaving 13 bases between them. The germline V gene encodes CDR1 LGHNA and CDR2 YNFKEQ. The CDR3 sequence: CASSQEEGLSTEAFF. CDR3 sequence (DNA): TGTGCCAGCAGCCAAGAAGAGGGTTTGAGTACTGAAGCTTTCTTT.

Turning to this clonotype: One end of the junction varies from germline; a read error may be responsible. This chain links TRBV11-2 with TRBJ2-1; TRBD1 is a possible D gene (6 bases). Germline V gene data show CDR1 as SGHAT and CDR2 as FQNNGV. CDR3 length equals 13 residues. This chain's CDR3 is CVSSLGQYNEQFF. CDR3 DNA: TGTGTCAGCAGTTTAGGACAGTATAATGAGCAGTTCTTC.

As DNA, the CDR3 is TGCGCCAGCAGCCAAGGCCCCCTACGGACTAGCGGAAGGGCCACAGATACGCAGTATTTT. Its translation is CASSQGPLRTSGRATDTQYF. The chain combines TRBV4-1 with TRBJ2-3, with 10 bases identical to TRBD2. With 1 base clipped from V and 2 bases from J, the junction kept 15 bases outside the gene matches. In germline, CDR1 is MGHRA, CDR2 YSYEKL. The CDR3 is 20 residues long.

Concerning this clonotype itself: Germline and junction disagree at one end, which may indicate a read error. The chain employs TRBV29-1 and TRBJ1-1; 7 positions agree with TRBD1. CDR3 size: 12 residues. CDR1 is SQVTM, CDR2 ANQGSEA, per germline. CDR3 amino acids: CSVGQRNTEAIF. The DNA of the CDR3 is TGCAGCGTGGGACAGCGGAACACTGAAGCTATCTTT.

With regard to this clonotype: This could be a read error, since a much larger clone is one nucleotide away. The rearrangement joins TRBV29-1 to TRBJ1-1, with D perhaps TRBD1 (5 bases). The germline CDR1 and CDR2 sequences are SQVTM and ANQGSEA. There are 14 residues in the CDR3. V shed 6 bases and J shed 3 bases, with 17 bases lying between them. The CDR3 spells CSVAGRSMDTEAFF. In DNA, the CDR3 is TGCAGCGTGGCGGGACGGTCCATGGACACTGAAGCTTTCTTT.